These T cell receptor beta chains were read from a single sample in a study of blood T cell repertoires in COVID-19. Assay: immunoSEQ multiplex PCR; the TCRdb copy retains only in-frame clones and omits some. The sample shows under 120,000 clones, around 66% of them seen only once. The sequencing input was peripheral blood. The receptors originated from an elderly man with acute or convalescent COVID-19. Both conserved end residues are part of each CDR3. The D gene is left open where the match is weak. Clone size appears in some rows only: once, few, many, or a class for an expanded clone.

D gene: TRBD2; J gene: TRBJ2-2; V gene: TRBV7-9; clone size: NA; CDR3 DNA: TGTGCCACCGGGACTAGCGGGAACACCGGGGAGCTGTTTTTT; CDR3 protein: CATGTSGNTGELFF
D gene: NA; J gene: TRBJ2-5; V gene: TRBV6-5; clone size: few; CDR3 DNA: TGTGCCACCACAAGGTCAGCGTACCAAGAGACCCAGTACTTC; CDR3 protein: CATTRSAYQETQYF
D gene: TRBD1; J gene: TRBJ2-1; V gene: TRBV12-5; clone size: few; CDR3 DNA: TGTGCTAGTGGTACCACGGGACAGAGCTCCTACAATGAGCAGTTCTTC; CDR3 protein: CASGTTGQSSYNEQFF
D gene: NA; J gene: TRBJ2-3; V gene: TRBV7-2; clone size: NA; CDR3 DNA: TGTGCCAGCAGCCCTTCGACCACACAGGCGGATACGCAGTATTTT; CDR3 protein: CASSPSTTQADTQYF
D gene: TRBD2; J gene: TRBJ2-1; V gene: TRBV5-1; clone size: NA; CDR3 DNA: TGCGCCAGCAGCTCTTCCTCTAGCGGGATTAGCTCCTACAATGAGCAGTTCTTC; CDR3 protein: CASSSSSSGISSYNEQFF
D gene: NA; J gene: TRBJ2-4; V gene: TRBV30; clone size: NA; CDR3 DNA: TGTGCCTGGAGTTCCCGGGGAAACATTCAGTACTTC; CDR3 protein: CAWSSRGNIQYF
D gene: TRBD2; J gene: TRBJ2-5; V gene: TRBV2; clone size: NA; CDR3 DNA: TGTGCCAGCAGAGCCCGACTAGCGGGAGCAGAGACCCAGTACTTC; CDR3 protein: CASRARLAGAETQYF
D gene: NA; J gene: TRBJ1-1; V gene: TRBV15; clone size: NA; CDR3 DNA: TGTGCCACCAGCGGGGGCGGGGGCACTGAAGCTTTCTTT; CDR3 protein: CATSGGGGTEAFF
D gene: TRBD2; J gene: TRBJ2-3; V gene: TRBV7-2; clone size: NA; CDR3 DNA: TGTGCCAGCAGCGGGTCTAGCGGGAGGTCAGATACGCAGTATTTT; CDR3 protein: CASSGSSGRSDTQYF
D gene: NA; J gene: TRBJ1-1; V gene: TRBV29-1; clone size: NA; CDR3 DNA: TGCAGCGTTGATGAACAGGGAAGGACTAGGGACACTGAAGCTTTCTTT; CDR3 protein: CSVDEQGRTRDTEAFF
D gene: TRBD2; J gene: TRBJ2-1; V gene: TRBV5-4; clone size: NA; CDR3 DNA: TGTGCCAGCAGCTTGGCCGGGACTAGCGGGAGAAATGAGCAGTTCTTC; CDR3 protein: CASSLAGTSGRNEQFF
D gene: NA; J gene: TRBJ1-1; V gene: TRBV7-9; clone size: NA; CDR3 DNA: TGTGCCAGCAGCTTACAGGGCGGCCTGGGCACTGAAGCTTTCTTT; CDR3 protein: CASSLQGGLGTEAFF
D gene: TRBD2; J gene: TRBJ2-7; V gene: TRBV6-5; clone size: NA; CDR3 DNA: TGTGCCAGCAGTTACGCGGGAGCAAAGTACGAGCAGTACTTC; CDR3 protein: CASSYAGAKYEQYF
D gene: NA; J gene: TRBJ2-7; V gene: TRBV10-3; clone size: few; CDR3 DNA: TGTGCCATCAGTGAGTCGAGGTACGAGCAGTACTTC; CDR3 protein: CAISESRYEQYF
D gene: NA; J gene: TRBJ1-4; V gene: TRBV28; clone size: few; CDR3 DNA: TGTGCCAGCAGTAGGAGAATAGGCGAAAAACTGTTTTTT; CDR3 protein: CASSRRIGEKLFF
D gene: TRBD2; J gene: TRBJ2-5; V gene: TRBV7-8; clone size: NA; CDR3 DNA: TGTGCCAGCGGGGGACTTTCAAGCGGGAGGGCCTGGGAGACCCAGTACTTC; CDR3 protein: CASGGLSSGRAWETQYF
D gene: TRBD2; J gene: TRBJ2-3; V gene: TRBV24-1; clone size: NA; CDR3 DNA: TGTGCCACCAGTGGTTCCGGGGGGACAGATACGCAGTATTTT; CDR3 protein: CATSGSGGTDTQYF
D gene: NA; J gene: TRBJ1-1; V gene: TRBV15; clone size: NA; CDR3 DNA: TGTGCCACCAGCGGTGGACAGTTTAACACTGAAGCTTTCTTT; CDR3 protein: CATSGGQFNTEAFF
D gene: NA; J gene: TRBJ2-1; V gene: TRBV5-6; clone size: NA; CDR3 DNA: TGTGCCAGCAGCTCAGGACATAACTACAATGAGCAGTTCTTC; CDR3 protein: CASSSGHNYNEQFF
D gene: TRBD1; J gene: TRBJ2-6; V gene: TRBV5-8; clone size: NA; CDR3 DNA: TGTGCCAGCAGCTATTACAGGGGGCCTTCGGCTGGGGCCAACGTCCTGACTTTC; CDR3 protein: CASSYYRGPSAGANVLTF
D gene: NA; J gene: TRBJ2-2; V gene: TRBV12-3/TRBV12-4; clone size: NA; CDR3 DNA: TGTGCCAGCAGACTCACCGGGGAGCTGTTTTTT; CDR3 protein: CASRLTGELFF
D gene: NA; J gene: TRBJ2-4; V gene: TRBV7-9; clone size: few; CDR3 DNA: TGTGCCAGCAGCTTAGTTTCCAGTTTTGACATTCAGTACTTC; CDR3 protein: CASSLVSSFDIQYF
D gene: TRBD2; J gene: TRBJ2-3; V gene: TRBV5-4; clone size: few; CDR3 DNA: TGTGCCAGCAGCTCCTGGACTAGCGGTCAGGTTACGCAGTATTTT; CDR3 protein: CASSSWTSGQVTQYF
D gene: TRBD2; J gene: TRBJ2-3; V gene: TRBV18; clone size: NA; CDR3 DNA: TGTGCCAGCTCACCATCCCTAGCGGGGGGCACAGATACGCAGTATTTT; CDR3 protein: CASSPSLAGGTDTQYF
D gene: TRBD1; J gene: TRBJ2-7; V gene: TRBV28; clone size: NA; CDR3 DNA: TGTGCCAGCAGTCGACTATCGCTAGGGACAGGCCATGGCTACGAGCAGTACTTC; CDR3 protein: CASSRLSLGTGHGYEQYF
D gene: TRBD1; J gene: TRBJ2-4; V gene: TRBV2; clone size: NA; CDR3 DNA: TGTGCCAGCAACAAGGTTGGACAGGGGGGAGACATTCAGTACTTC; CDR3 protein: CASNKVGQGGDIQYF
D gene: TRBD2; J gene: TRBJ2-4; V gene: TRBV24-1; clone size: NA; CDR3 DNA: TGTGCCACCAGTGGCGGGGGGACCAAAAACATTCAGTACTTC; CDR3 protein: CATSGGGTKNIQYF
D gene: TRBD2; J gene: TRBJ2-1; V gene: TRBV7-2; clone size: NA; CDR3 DNA: TGTGCCAGCAGTAAAGGGACTAGCGTCTACAATGAGCAGTTCTTC; CDR3 protein: CASSKGTSVYNEQFF
D gene: TRBD1; J gene: TRBJ1-1; V gene: TRBV6-6; clone size: few; CDR3 DNA: TGTGCCAGCAGTCCTGCTACGGGACAGGGGTCGGGCACTGAAGCTTTCTTT; CDR3 protein: CASSPATGQGSGTEAFF
D gene: TRBD2; J gene: TRBJ2-3; V gene: TRBV9; clone size: NA; CDR3 DNA: TGTGCCAGCAGCGTAGCGGGCGGGAGAGGTCTGGGAGATACGCAGTATTTT; CDR3 protein: CASSVAGGRGLGDTQYF
D gene: NA; J gene: TRBJ2-3; V gene: TRBV3-1/TRBV3-2; clone size: NA; CDR3 DNA: TGTGCCAGCAGCCAAGATCGGCAGGGACTCACAGATACGCAGTATTTT; CDR3 protein: CASSQDRQGLTDTQYF
D gene: NA; J gene: TRBJ2-7; V gene: TRBV28; clone size: once; CDR3 DNA: TGTGCCAATCCTTCTCAGTACTTC; CDR3 protein: CANPSQYF
D gene: NA; J gene: TRBJ1-4; V gene: TRBV7-4; clone size: NA; CDR3 DNA: TGTGCCAGCAGCCGCGGCAGGGTAGGGGAAAAACTGTTTTTT; CDR3 protein: CASSRGRVGEKLFF
D gene: NA; J gene: TRBJ2-2; V gene: TRBV6-2/TRBV6-3; clone size: NA; CDR3 DNA: TGTGCCAGCAGTTACGGTACAGCGGGTATCGGGGAGCTGTTTTTT; CDR3 protein: CASSYGTAGIGELFF
D gene: TRBD1; J gene: TRBJ1-1; V gene: TRBV19; clone size: NA; CDR3 DNA: TGTGCCAGTAGTATGGGATGGGGACAGGGGGCGAACACTGAAGCTTTCTTT; CDR3 protein: CASSMGWGQGANTEAFF
D gene: TRBD1; J gene: TRBJ2-7; V gene: TRBV7-2; clone size: NA; CDR3 DNA: TGTGCCAGCAGCTCGACCACTGACAGGGGAGAGGGATACGAGCAGTACTTC; CDR3 protein: CASSSTTDRGEGYEQYF
D gene: NA; J gene: TRBJ2-2; V gene: TRBV28; clone size: few; CDR3 DNA: TGTGCCAGCAGCAGGGCCCATATTGGCACCGGGGAGCTGTTTTTT; CDR3 protein: CASSRAHIGTGELFF
D gene: TRBD1; J gene: TRBJ2-3; V gene: TRBV18; clone size: NA; CDR3 DNA: TGTGCCAGCTCCCGGACAGGGGGCACAGATACGCAGTATTTT; CDR3 protein: CASSRTGGTDTQYF
D gene: NA; J gene: TRBJ1-1; V gene: TRBV6-5; clone size: NA; CDR3 DNA: TGTGCCAGCAGTCGGTCGAACACTGAAGCTTTCTTT; CDR3 protein: CASSRSNTEAFF
D gene: NA; J gene: TRBJ2-1; V gene: TRBV15; clone size: few; CDR3 DNA: TGTGCCACCAGCAGAGATCCCTTCAATGAGCAGTTCTTC; CDR3 protein: CATSRDPFNEQFF
D gene: TRBD2; J gene: TRBJ2-7; V gene: TRBV7-2; clone size: once; CDR3 DNA: TGTGCCAGCACCCCCCTAGCGGGCTACGAGCAGTACTTC; CDR3 protein: CASTPLAGYEQYF
D gene: NA; J gene: TRBJ2-7; V gene: TRBV3-1/TRBV3-2; clone size: NA; CDR3 DNA: TGTGCCAGCAGCCAAGAGACAGCGGACTACCCCTACGAGCAGTACTTC; CDR3 protein: CASSQETADYPYEQYF
D gene: NA; J gene: TRBJ1-1; V gene: TRBV18; clone size: NA; CDR3 DNA: TGTGCCAGCTCACCACGTTCGGGAGGAAAGAACACTGAAGCTTTCTTT; CDR3 protein: CASSPRSGGKNTEAFF
D gene: NA; J gene: TRBJ2-6; V gene: TRBV29-1; clone size: NA; CDR3 DNA: TGCAGCGGGGTGGTTGAGGGAAGCTCTGGGGCCAACGTCCTGACTTTC; CDR3 protein: CSGVVEGSSGANVLTF
D gene: TRBD1; J gene: TRBJ1-2; V gene: TRBV2; clone size: NA; CDR3 DNA: TGTGCCAGCAGTTACCGGGACAGTGACTATGGCTACACCTTC; CDR3 protein: CASSYRDSDYGYTF
D gene: TRBD2; J gene: TRBJ2-7; V gene: TRBV29-1; clone size: NA; CDR3 DNA: TGCAGCGTTGGCGTGGCGGGAGGCGGGTACGAGCAGTACTTC; CDR3 protein: CSVGVAGGGYEQYF
D gene: NA; J gene: TRBJ2-5; V gene: TRBV5-1; clone size: NA; CDR3 DNA: TGCGCCAGCAGCCAAGGGACAAGCCAAGAGACCCAGTACTTC; CDR3 protein: CASSQGTSQETQYF
D gene: TRBD2; J gene: TRBJ2-1; V gene: TRBV30; clone size: NA; CDR3 DNA: TGTGCCTGGAGTGGCACCTGGGCTAGCGGGACCAATGAGCAGTTCTTC; CDR3 protein: CAWSGTWASGTNEQFF
D gene: NA; J gene: TRBJ2-5; V gene: TRBV6-2/TRBV6-3; clone size: many; CDR3 DNA: TGTGCCAGCAGTTCGTGGCCACAAGAGACCCAGTACTTC; CDR3 protein: CASSSWPQETQYF
D gene: NA; J gene: TRBJ1-6; V gene: TRBV6-5; clone size: NA; CDR3 DNA: TGTGCCAGCCATCCCCCCGGGGATAATTCACCCCTCCACTTT; CDR3 protein: CASHPPGDNSPLHF